These T cell receptor beta chains were read from a single sample in a study of chemoradiotherapy in HPV16-positive cancers. Generated by immunoSEQ multiplex PCR, the TCRdb table keeps only in-frame clones and is missing some. Counted here are about 29,000 clones, about 90% occurring once; the ten biggest clones make up 22%. Material: blood, obtained from a patient who underwent chemoradiotherapy. The receptors stem from a human donor with HPV-associated anogenital cancer. The conserved cysteine and the conserved F or W are not part of the CDR3 here. The order of the fields is clone size, V gene, J gene, D gene, CDR3 protein. A D gene is named only where the DNA matches it firmly. Some rows mark clone size as missing; the rest say once, few, many or name a class of expanded clone.

NA	TRBV9	TRBJ2-2	NA	ASSVEAFDGNTGELF
once	TRBV14	TRBJ2-3	NA	ASRRSGPADTQY
NA	TRBV4-1	TRBJ1-1	NA	ASSQDGPHGMNTEAF
NA	TRBV6-5	TRBJ2-6	NA	ASSYERAAGANVLT
NA	TRBV19	TRBJ1-1	TRBD1	ASSIVPGQGLWTEAF
NA	TRBV6-5	TRBJ2-2	NA	ASSYGGPANTGELF
NA	TRBV7-9	TRBJ2-5	NA	ASSLAPGGRRGETQY
NA	TRBV30	TRBJ2-1	NA	AWGTDYSYNEQF
NA	TRBV29-1	TRBJ1-2	TRBD1	SVRAGGKEGYT
NA	TRBV19	TRBJ1-2	NA	ASSITGTKNYGYT
NA	TRBV5-4	TRBJ2-7	NA	ASSLGQGHEQY
medium-sized	TRBV7-2	TRBJ2-7	NA	ASSLVGGASYEQY
NA	TRBV11-2	TRBJ2-7	TRBD2	ATTSGGGEQY
NA	TRBV15	TRBJ1-2	NA	ATSRDQRSYT
NA	TRBV7-2	TRBJ2-4	NA	ASSLGPGNIQY
NA	TRBV30	TRBJ1-3	TRBD1	ACRQGAGNTIY
NA	TRBV25-1	TRBJ2-5	NA	ASSVATSTQETQY
NA	TRBV6-1	TRBJ2-7	TRBD1	ASRRTGGLYEQY
NA	TRBV5-8	TRBJ1-2	NA	ASSGLLTVAYGYT
once	TRBV2	TRBJ2-7	NA	ASSNVYEQY
NA	TRBV6-5	TRBJ2-5	TRBD2	ASSSPTSGPFKTQY
medium-sized	TRBV6-1	TRBJ1-4	TRBD1	ASSDPAGTGGEKLF
NA	TRBV5-1	TRBJ2-3	NA	ASSRRDRHTDTQY
NA	TRBV7-9	TRBJ2-1	NA	ASSVGGNYNEQF
NA	TRBV10-3	TRBJ2-1	NA	AISDLGPNNEQF
NA	TRBV30	TRBJ2-1	NA	AWGAYNEQF
once	TRBV4-1	TRBJ1-4	TRBD1	ASSPDRALGNEKLF